This entry lists 25 T cell receptor beta chains sequenced from one sample in a study of blood T cell repertoires in COVID-19. Assay used: immunoSEQ multiplex PCR; TCRdb lists only in-frame clones, some missing. The data hold 160,000 or so clones, with 81% observed a single time. The specimen was PBMCs or T cells enriched from blood (not recorded which). Source of these receptors: a woman between 35 and 50 years old with acute COVID-19.

This clone appeared a single time. V and J are TRBV6-1 and TRBJ2-7, with TRBD1 as a possible D gene (6 bases). CDR1 is MNHNS, CDR2 SASEGT, per germline. This CDR3 has 13 residues. This CDR3 is CASSEGGTYKSVV. The CDR3 DNA reads TGTGCCAGCAGTGAAGGGGGGACATATAAAAGTGTAGTC.

This chain links TRBV10-3 with TRBJ2-1; 12 nucleotides match TRBD2. This CDR3 has 15 amino acids. Germline V gene lookup returns CDR1 ENHRY and CDR2 SYGVKD. Trimming removed 4 bases from V and 6 bases from J; junction bases left unmatched: 4. The CDR3 region is CAISGLAGVTNEQFF. CDR3 sequence (DNA): TGTGCCATCAGTGGACTAGCGGGAGTCACCAATGAGCAGTTCTTC.

The chain links TRBV7-6 to TRBJ1-5, with TRBD1 identical over 10 bases. Unmatched junction bases numbered 4, after V lost 4 bases and J lost 7 bases. The CDR3 spans 14 residues. Germline V gene sequence: CDR1 SGHVS, CDR2 FNYEAQ. CDR3 residues: CASSSRQGAQPQHF. The CDR3 DNA sequence: TGTGCCAGCAGCTCGAGACAGGGGGCCCAGCCCCAGCATTTT.

This clone was seen a few times. CDR3 coding DNA: TGTGCCAGCAGTTCCACAGGGTCCCTTAATAACTATGGCTACACCTTC. This translates into CASSSTGSLNNYGYTF. The J gene is TRBJ1-2, the V gene TRBV27; tentatively, D is TRBD1 (6 bases). Germline CDR1 MNHEY, CDR2 SMNVEV (reference sequence). The CDR3 consists of 16 residues. The ends were cut back, 4 bases at V and 1 base at J, with 16 bases in the middle.

The gene calls are TRBV2 and TRBJ1-5; 9 nucleotides line up with TRBD1. This CDR3 is 15 amino acids long. Looked up from germline, CDR1 is SNHLY and CDR2 is FYNNEI. V lost 6 bases to trimming and J lost 2 bases; unmatched junction nucleotides: 5. Here the CDR3 DNA reads TGTGCCAGCAGCGTGGACAGGGGTGGCAATCAGCCCCAGCATTTT. As protein: CASSVDRGGNQPQHF.

V gene TRBV3-1 (or the pseudogene TRBV3-2) combines with J gene TRBJ2-1; no reliable D call. The length of the CDR3 is 13 residues. CDR1 and CDR2 from the germline V gene are LGHDT and YNNKEL (reference sequence). V was trimmed by 4 bases and J by 1 base, leaving 5 bases between them. For the CDR3, the DNA is TGTGCCAGCAGCCGAGGTTCCTACAATGAGCAGTTCTTC. This translates into CASSRGSYNEQFF.

This chain connects TRBV6-5 to TRBJ1-2; possible D gene TRBD1, 6 bases. Germline-derived CDR1 and CDR2 are MNHEY and SVGAGI. The CDR3 loop spans 13 amino acids. The V and J ends lost 6 bases and 5 bases respectively, with 13 bases between them. The CDR3 coding sequence is TGTGCCAGCAGGAATCCAGGACAGTATGGCTACACCTTC. This encodes CASRNPGQYGYTF.

CDR3 nucleotides: TGTGCCAGCAGTGAAGCCTATCCGGGACAGGGGGCCTACGAGCAGTACTTC. Residues: CASSEAYPGQGAYEQYF. The V call is TRBV6-1, the J call TRBJ2-7; the match to TRBD1 covers 11 bases. The V gene's germline CDR1 is MNHNS and CDR2 SASEGT. V lost 0 bases and J lost 2; bases outside the gene matches: 6. The CDR3 consists of 17 residues.

This chain links TRBV29-1 with TRBJ1-2; a possible D gene is TRBD1 (6 bases). V dropped 0 bases and J dropped 4 bases, with 12 bases sitting between them. The CDR3 totals 14 residues. Germline lookup yields CDR1 SQVTM and CDR2 ANQGSEA. CDR3 protein: CSVEDRGEGYGYTF. CDR3 DNA: TGCAGCGTTGAAGACAGGGGAGAGGGCTATGGCTACACCTTC.

This clone was seen only a few times. The rearrangement links TRBV10-3 to TRBJ2-3; 10 bases agree with TRBD2. Looked up from germline, CDR1 is ENHRY and CDR2 is SYGVKD. This CDR3 is 15 amino acids long. With V trimmed by 6 bases and J by 1 base, 4 bases remained unmatched. The CDR3 loop reads CAIRGSGRGTDTQYF. The CDR3, as DNA: TGTGCCATCAGGGGCAGCGGGAGGGGCACAGATACGCAGTATTTT.

CDR3 DNA: TGTGCCACTCTATCTCCCGGGACAGGGCTAAACTATGGCTACACCTTC. Translation: CATLSPGTGLNYGYTF. J is TRBJ1-2 and V is TRBV19, with TRBD1 matching 9 bases. The CDR3 covers 16 residues. From germline, CDR1 is LNHDA and CDR2 SQIVND (reference sequence). Trimming at V came to 10 bases and at J to 2 bases, leaving 14 bases not matched to a gene.

The table lists this clone with a count of one. The J gene is TRBJ1-2, the V gene TRBV19; TRBD1 matches 8 bases. CDR3 length equals 15 residues. The junction had 6 bases not matched to a gene; V was cut back by 5 bases and J by 1 base. In germline, CDR1 is LNHDA, CDR2 SQIVND (reference sequence). The CDR3 protein is CASSRTTGVNYGYTF. The CDR3 DNA reads as TGTGCCAGTAGTCGAACGACAGGGGTTAACTATGGCTACACCTTC.

The V call is TRBV5-1, the J call TRBJ1-1; 10 bases align to TRBD1. Per the germline V gene, CDR1 is SGHRS and CDR2 is YFSETQ. This CDR3 has 15 amino acids. With 4 bases clipped from V and 7 bases from J, the junction kept 10 bases outside the gene matches. The CDR3 sequence: CASSNTGQGVVEAFF. CDR3 nucleotide sequence: TGCGCCAGCAGCAACACCGGACAGGGGGTTGTTGAAGCTTTCTTT. Full variable domain (outside the CDR3, taken from reference TRBV5-1 and TRBJ1-1): KAGVTQTPRYLIKTRGQQVTLSCSPISGHRSVSWYQQTPGQGLQFLFEYFSETQRNKGNFPGRFSGRQFSNSRSEMNVSTLELGDSALYLCASSNTGQGVVEAFFGQGTRLTVV.

This clone appeared a few times. The chain uses TRBV19 and TRBJ1-5; D is ambiguous. Germline CDR1 is LNHDA and CDR2 is SQIVND (reference sequence). CDR3 size: 15 residues. The V gene lost 5 bases and the J gene lost 2 bases, with 13 bases spanning the gap. The CDR3 loop reads CASSGQDLGNQPQHF. The CDR3 region has the DNA TGTGCCAGTAGTGGGCAGGATCTGGGCAATCAGCCCCAGCATTTT.

The chain uses TRBV27 and TRBJ1-6, with 7 bases aligning to TRBD1. This CDR3 comprises 15 residues. Looked up from germline, CDR1 is MNHEY and CDR2 is SMNVEV (reference sequence). After removal of 4 bases from V and 7 bases from J, the junction contained 7 bases not matched to a gene. The CDR3 coding sequence is TGTGCCAGCAGTTCGTGGGACAGTTCCAATTCACCCCTCCACTTT. Translating it yields CASSSWDSSNSPLHF.

CDR3 nucleotides: TGTGCCAGCAGCCAGCGATCCTCTGGAAACACCATATATTTT. This sequence encodes CASSQRSSGNTIYF. This rearrangement joins TRBV3-1 (or the pseudogene TRBV3-2) to TRBJ1-3; the D is unclear. This CDR3 comprises 14 residues. The V and J ends lost 3 bases and 0 bases respectively, with 6 bases between them. Germline V gene lookup returns CDR1 LGHDT and CDR2 YNNKEL (reference sequence).

The sample holds one count of this clone. V usage is TRBV5-4 and J usage is TRBJ2-1, with D possibly matching TRBD2 (6 bases). Trimming took 2 bases from V and 6 from J, leaving 15 bases between them. CDR3 length: 15 residues. Per germline, CDR1 SGHNT and CDR2 YYREEE (reference sequence). In DNA, the CDR3 is TGTGCCAGCAGCTTTTCGGGAGCTCTAATCAATGAGCAGTTCTTC. Translating it yields CASSFSGALINEQFF.

The table lists this clone with a few counts. The genes are TRBV27 and TRBJ1-2; 7 bases line up with TRBD1. This CDR3 is built from 15 residues. Unmatched junction bases numbered 12, after V lost 7 bases and J lost 4 bases. Germline-derived CDR1 and CDR2 are MNHEY and SMNVEV (reference sequence). This chain's CDR3 is CASTPKAGGVYGYTF. Written as DNA, the CDR3 is TGTGCCAGCACTCCAAAAGCAGGGGGAGTCTATGGCTACACCTTC.

The chain carries TRBV6-2 or TRBV6-3 and TRBJ1-2; 7 nucleotides agree with TRBD1. Germline V CDR1 and CDR2: MNHEY, SVGEGT. CDR3 size: 13 residues. J was trimmed by 5 bases and V by 4 bases; bases with no gene match: 4. CDR3 sequence: CASSFSGGYGYTF. CDR3 nucleotide sequence: TGTGCCAGCAGTTTTTCAGGGGGGTATGGCTACACCTTC.

The rearrangement joins TRBV5-6 to TRBJ1-2; D not certain. V lost 0 bases and J 3 bases, leaving 12 bases between the germline ends. From germline, CDR1 is SGHDT and CDR2 YYEEEE. The CDR3 consists of 15 residues. The CDR3 DNA follows: TGTGCCAGCAGCTTGGCGGTTGTCTTGGACTATGGCTACACCTTC. Amino acid sequence: CASSLAVVLDYGYTF. Variable domain in full (rest from reference TRBV5-6 and TRBJ1-2): DAGVTQSPTHLIKTRGQQVTLRCSPKSGHDTVSWYQQALGQGPQFIFQYYEEEERQRGNFPDRFSGHQFPNYSSELNVNALLLGDSALYLCASSLAVVLDYGYTFGSGTRLTVV.

The chain carries TRBV6-1 and TRBJ2-7; 7 bases are a match to TRBD1. V lost 0 bases and J lost 1; bases outside the gene matches: 0. The CDR3 consists of 14 residues. Germline V gene lookup returns CDR1 MNHNS and CDR2 SASEGT. CDR3 protein: CASSEAGQSYEQYF. The CDR3 DNA is TGTGCCAGCAGTGAAGCGGGACAGTCCTACGAGCAGTACTTC.

This chain uses TRBV12-3 or TRBV12-4 with TRBJ2-1, with unresolved D. The CDR3 has 11 residues. Deletions cut 6 bases from V and 4 bases from J, with 4 bases between. The CDR3 sequence is CASSIYNEQFF. CDR3 bases: TGTGCCAGCAGCATTTACAATGAGCAGTTCTTC.

The chain combines TRBV18 with TRBJ2-3; D is perhaps TRBD2 (6 bases). With 0 bases removed from V and 10 bases from J, the gap between germline ends came to 8 bases. The V gene's germline CDR1 is KGHSH and CDR2 LQKENI. The CDR3 runs to 12 residues. CDR3 sequence: CASSPPGGAQYF. The CDR3 coding sequence is TGTGCCAGCTCACCACCCGGCGGGGCGCAGTATTTT.

The V gene is TRBV28, the J gene TRBJ1-2; the D gene is possibly TRBD1 (6 bases). Germline values: CDR1 MDHEN, CDR2 SYDVKM. The CDR3 has 14 residues. With 4 bases removed from V and 8 bases from J, the gap between germline ends came to 17 bases. The CDR3 DNA follows: TGTGCCAGCAGTTCACCCCAGGGGATCTACGGCTACACCTTC. It specifies CASSSPQGIYGYTF.

The gene calls are TRBV6-5 and TRBJ2-1, with TRBD2 matching 8 bases. Germline CDR1 reads MNHEY; CDR2 reads SVGAGI. V was pared by 6 bases and J by 3 bases, with 4 bases of the junction left unmatched. This CDR3 has 14 residues. The CDR3 protein is CASSGLADYNEQFF. The CDR3 coding sequence is TGTGCCAGCAGCGGACTAGCTGACTACAATGAGCAGTTCTTC.